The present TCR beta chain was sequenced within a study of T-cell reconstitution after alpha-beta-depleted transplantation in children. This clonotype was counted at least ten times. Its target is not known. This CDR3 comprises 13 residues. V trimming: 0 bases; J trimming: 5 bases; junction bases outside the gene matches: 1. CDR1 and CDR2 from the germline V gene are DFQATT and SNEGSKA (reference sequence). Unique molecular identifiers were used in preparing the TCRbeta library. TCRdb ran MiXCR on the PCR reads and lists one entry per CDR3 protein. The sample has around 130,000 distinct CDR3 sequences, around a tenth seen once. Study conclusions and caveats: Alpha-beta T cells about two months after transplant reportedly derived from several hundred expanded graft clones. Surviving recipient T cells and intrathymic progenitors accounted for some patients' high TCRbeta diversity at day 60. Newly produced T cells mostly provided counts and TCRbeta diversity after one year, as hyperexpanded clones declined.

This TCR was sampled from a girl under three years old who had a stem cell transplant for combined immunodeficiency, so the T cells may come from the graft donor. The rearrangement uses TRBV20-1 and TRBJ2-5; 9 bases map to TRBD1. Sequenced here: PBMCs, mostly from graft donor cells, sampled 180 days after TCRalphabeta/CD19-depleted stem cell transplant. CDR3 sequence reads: CSARDDRGETQYF. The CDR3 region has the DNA TGCAGTGCTAGAGATGACAGGGGGGAGACCCAGTACTTC.